A selection of T cell receptor beta chains follows, all from one sample in a study of vaccination and CD4 T cells after COVID-19. TCRdb processed the PCR reads anew with MiXCR; each CDR3 protein has one entry. The sample comprises some 15,000 distinct CDR3 sequences, 21% of which are singletons, and roughly 15% rests with the top ten. No antigen is known for these receptors. The sequencing input was cultured CD4+ T cells from blood. Source of these receptors: a human donor with COVID-19. Both conserved end residues are part of each CDR3. D genes are given only for firm matches. Clone size is given for some rows only: seen once, a few or many times, or a class if the clone is expanded.

D gene,clone size,J gene,V gene,CDR3 protein,CDR3 DNA
TRBD1,few,TRBJ2-5,TRBV18,CASSYGTGAKETQYF,TGTGCCAGCTCGTACGGGACAGGGGCCAAAGAGACCCAGTACTTC
TRBD1,few,TRBJ2-2,TRBV30,CAWRTGQGRTGELFF,TGTGCCTGGAGAACCGGACAGGGGAGGACCGGGGAGCTGTTTTTT
-,-,TRBJ1-6,TRBV7-2,CASSLVGSSYNSPLHF,TGTGCCAGCAGCTTAGTCGGAAGCTCCTATAATTCACCCCTCCACTTT
-,few,TRBJ2-4,TRBV7-9,CASSLRGGTDIQYF,TGTGCCAGCAGCTTAAGAGGGGGTACGGACATTCAGTACTTC
TRBD2,-,TRBJ2-1,TRBV10-1,CASSELAGGPNEQFF,TGCGCCAGCAGTGAGTTGGCGGGGGGCCCCAATGAGCAGTTCTTC
-,medium-sized,TRBJ1-2,TRBV6-1,CASSEAPQANYGYTF,TGTGCCAGCAGTGAAGCGCCACAGGCAAACTATGGCTACACCTTC
TRBD1,-,TRBJ1-6,TRBV6-1,CASIDRGDSPLHF,TGTGCCAGCATTGACAGGGGGGATTCACCCCTCCACTTT
-,-,TRBJ2-5,TRBV12-3/TRBV12-4,CASSLFQETQYF,TGTGCCAGCAGTTTATTTCAAGAGACCCAGTACTTC
-,-,TRBJ1-1,TRBV20-1,CSAYSGEAFF,TGCAGTGCCTATTCGGGTGAAGCTTTCTTT
-,-,TRBJ1-4,TRBV20-1,CSAPSSANEKLFF,TGCAGTGCTCCCTCTTCTGCTAATGAAAAACTGTTTTTT
TRBD1,few,TRBJ2-2,TRBV20-1,CSAPRPTGANTGELFF,TGCAGTGCCCCCCGCCCGACAGGGGCAAACACCGGGGAGCTGTTTTTT
TRBD1,few,TRBJ2-7,TRBV19,CASSIETGATYEQYF,TGTGCCAGTAGTATTGAGACAGGGGCAACCTACGAGCAGTACTTC
-,medium-sized,TRBJ1-6,TRBV6-1,CASSNGLNNSPLHF,TGTGCCAGCAGTAATGGATTAAATAATTCACCCCTCCACTTT
-,-,TRBJ1-2,TRBV19,CASSIRLYGYTF,TGTGCCAGTAGCATCAGGCTCTATGGCTACACCTTC
-,-,TRBJ1-6,TRBV7-2,CASSLRGRDSPLHF,TGTGCCAGCAGCTTACGGGGGCGAGATTCACCCCTCCACTTT
TRBD1,-,TRBJ2-7,TRBV5-6,CASSLVFPGGPYEQYF,TGTGCCAGCAGCTTGGTATTCCCAGGGGGCCCCTACGAGCAGTACTTC
TRBD2,-,TRBJ2-7,TRBV30,CAWSGHAGAYEQYF,TGTGCCTGGAGTGGTCATGCGGGGGCCTACGAGCAGTACTTC
TRBD1,-,TRBJ2-7,TRBV19,CASMPQGADYEQYF,TGTGCCAGTATGCCACAGGGGGCCGACTACGAGCAGTACTTC
-,-,TRBJ2-7,TRBV27,CASSLRAGPYEQYF,TGTGCCAGCAGTTTAAGGGCGGGGCCCTACGAGCAGTACTTC
TRBD2,-,TRBJ2-1,TRBV27,CASSFKGPGLAGDLYNEQFF,TGTGCCAGCAGTTTCAAGGGACCGGGACTAGCGGGGGACCTTTACAATGAGCAGTTCTTC
-,few,TRBJ2-3,TRBV9,CASSVAPAAPIGTDTQYF,TGTGCCAGCAGCGTAGCCCCGGCTGCCCCAATCGGAACAGATACGCAGTATTTT
TRBD1,few,TRBJ1-2,TRBV12-3/TRBV12-4,CASSLATGARGYTF,TGTGCCAGCAGTTTAGCGACAGGGGCGCGTGGCTACACCTTC
-,-,TRBJ1-1,TRBV15,CATSTRGMEAFF,TGTGCCACCAGCACGAGGGGTATGGAAGCTTTCTTT
-,few,TRBJ2-2,TRBV29-1,CSVDVGYSGELFF,TGCAGCGTTGACGTGGGGTACTCCGGGGAGCTGTTTTTT
-,-,TRBJ1-1,TRBV28,CASGRALTNTEAFF,TGTGCCAGCGGCAGGGCGTTGACTAACACTGAAGCTTTCTTT
-,few,TRBJ1-2,TRBV12-3/TRBV12-4,CASSKRSKGINYGYTF,TGTGCCAGCAGCAAACGCTCTAAAGGGATTAACTATGGCTACACCTTC
-,few,TRBJ1-2,TRBV7-2,CASSESGTWYGYTF,TGTGCCAGCAGCGAATCCGGGACCTGGTATGGCTACACCTTC
TRBD2,-,TRBJ2-5,TRBV4-1,CASSQGPSGGETQYF,TGCGCCAGCAGCCAAGGTCCTAGCGGGGGTGAGACCCAGTACTTC
TRBD1,few,TRBJ2-7,TRBV11-2,CASSLPPGGQGTYEQYF,TGTGCCAGCAGCTTACCCCCGGGGGGACAGGGGACCTACGAGCAGTACTTC
-,-,TRBJ2-1,TRBV12-2,CASRQLAGGPRYEQFF,TGTGCAAGTCGCCAATTAGCGGGGGGGCCTCGCTATGAGCAGTTCTTC
-,few,TRBJ1-1,TRBV12-3/TRBV12-4,CASSLEGGKTEAFF,TGTGCCAGCAGTTTAGAGGGAGGGAAGACTGAAGCTTTCTTT
TRBD1,-,TRBJ2-7,TRBV12-3/TRBV12-4,CASSLTGGYEQYF,TGTGCCAGCAGTTTAACAGGGGGGTACGAGCAGTACTTC
-,-,TRBJ1-3,TRBV9,CASSPQLGGSGNTIYF,TGTGCCAGCAGCCCCCAGCTGGGGGGGTCTGGAAACACCATATATTTT
TRBD2,few,TRBJ2-3,TRBV10-3,CATRLAGDSDTQYF,TGTGCCACGAGACTAGCGGGGGATTCAGATACGCAGTATTTT
-,-,TRBJ2-2,TRBV9,CASSVVVGTGELFF,TGTGCCAGCAGCGTAGTCGTTGGCACCGGGGAGCTGTTTTTT
-,few,TRBJ1-5,TRBV2,CASSEESGRNQPQHF,TGTGCCAGCAGTGAGGAGAGTGGCCGCAATCAGCCCCAGCATTTT
-,few,TRBJ2-5,TRBV7-2,CASSLATAYQETQYF,TGTGCCAGCAGCCTAGCCACAGCGTACCAAGAGACCCAGTACTTC
-,-,TRBJ2-7,TRBV5-1,CASSLDPGGYEQYF,TGCGCCAGCAGCTTGGATCCAGGGGGGTACGAGCAGTACTTC
-,-,TRBJ2-1,TRBV5-1,CASSLGRGESEQFF,TGCGCCAGCAGCTTAGGTAGGGGGGAGAGTGAGCAGTTCTTC
TRBD2,few,TRBJ2-3,TRBV20-1,CSQKAGGKGQYF,TGCAGTCAGAAGGCGGGGGGTAAGGGGCAGTATTTT
TRBD2,-,TRBJ2-5,TRBV7-7,CASSGGLAGGRETQYF,TGTGCTAGCAGCGGTGGACTAGCGGGGGGTAGGGAGACCCAGTACTTC
-,few,TRBJ1-2,TRBV20-1,CSAPRIDGHYGHTF,TGCAGTGCTCCTCGGATAGACGGTCATTACGGACACACCTTC